This is a list of T cell receptor beta chains from one sample in a study of OX40 agonist ivuxolimab in advanced cancers. Generated by immunoSEQ multiplex PCR, the TCRdb table keeps only in-frame clones and is missing some. The sample yields tens of thousands of clones, about 88% seen once. Specimen: CD4+ or CD8+ T cells sorted from blood, collected in a trial of the OX40 agonist ivuxolimab. These receptor sequences come from an adult with an advanced solid tumor such as melanoma, head and neck, liver or kidney cancer. The CDR3 runs from the conserved cysteine through the conserved F or W. D genes are given only for firm matches. The size field is filled for only some rows; it gives once, few, many or a size class.

j_call d_call clone_size v_call cdr3_nt cdr3_aa
TRBJ1-5 - - TRBV5-1 TGCGCCAGCAGCTTGGAGGGGGGGTGGCAGCCCCAGCATTTT CASSLEGGWQPQHF
TRBJ2-7 TRBD2 - TRBV6-6 TGTGCCAGCAGTTCCCCGGGACTAGTCTACGAGCAGTACTTC CASSSPGLVYEQYF
TRBJ2-7 TRBD1 - TRBV11-2 TGTGCCAGCAGCATGGACAGGGGGAACGAGCAGTACTTC CASSMDRGNEQYF
TRBJ1-5 - few TRBV21-1 TGTGCCAGCAGCAAAGGGGTTCTCAATCAGCCCCAGCATTTT CASSKGVLNQPQHF
TRBJ1-2 - - TRBV9 TGTGCCAGCAGCCCTCACCCAGCCCTCCAGGGAGGCTATGGCTACACCTTC CASSPHPALQGGYGYTF
TRBJ2-5 - - TRBV7-9 TGTGCCAGCAGCTTAGGTGGAGGGGTGAGGGAGACCCAGTACTTC CASSLGGGVRETQYF
TRBJ1-3 - once TRBV7-2 TGTGCCAGCAGCTTAGCCGGGACACCTGGAAACACCATATATTTT CASSLAGTPGNTIYF
TRBJ1-2 TRBD1 - TRBV11-2 TGTGCCAGCAGCTCGGGACAGAAATCTAACTATGGCTACACCTTC CASSSGQKSNYGYTF
TRBJ1-1 - - TRBV5-4 TGTGCCAGCAGCTTGGGACATATGAACACTGAAGCTTTCTTT CASSLGHMNTEAFF
TRBJ1-6 - - TRBV6-1 TGTGCCAGCGCGGGCAGGTCGTATAATTCACCCCTCCACTTT CASAGRSYNSPLHF
TRBJ2-7 - - TRBV2 TGTGCCAGCAGTTCAGGTCTCTCCTACGAGCAGTACTTC CASSSGLSYEQYF
TRBJ1-2 - - TRBV7-2 TGTGCCAGCAGCGCATTGAGTTCTGGCTACACCTTC CASSALSSGYTF
TRBJ2-5 - - TRBV7-6 TGTGCCAGCAGCTTCGGGACAGAGACCCAGTACTTC CASSFGTETQYF
TRBJ2-3 - once TRBV5-4 TGTGCCAGCAGCTTAACAGCCGGATCCCTCACAGATACGCAGTATTTT CASSLTAGSLTDTQYF
TRBJ1-1 TRBD1 few TRBV6-5 TGTGCCAGCAGTCCCCCCAGGGGGATAGGCACTGAAGCTTTCTTT CASSPPRGIGTEAFF
TRBJ1-6 - - TRBV10-1 TGCGCCAGCAGTCCGGGACTGAGACATTCACCCCTCCACTTT CASSPGLRHSPLHF
TRBJ1-1 - - TRBV10-1 TGCGCCATCCCCTCAGGCCAGGGAGGCACTGAAGCTTTCTTT CAIPSGQGGTEAFF
TRBJ2-3 - - TRBV11-3 TGTGCCAGCAGCTTTTCGGGGGCCTACACAGATACGCAGTATTTT CASSFSGAYTDTQYF
TRBJ1-1 TRBD1 - TRBV7-2 TGTGCCAGCAGCTTTGGGACAGGCCTCCTGAACACTGAAGCTTTCTTT CASSFGTGLLNTEAFF
TRBJ1-1 - - TRBV13 TGTGCCAGCAGACACACCAGCAGCACTGAAGCTTTCTTT CASRHTSSTEAFF
TRBJ1-1 - - TRBV5-5 TGTGCCAGCAGCTTCGAAAACAGGAACACTGAAGCTTTCTTT CASSFENRNTEAFF
TRBJ2-2 - - TRBV6-4 TGTGCCAGCAGTGACTCACCCTTGGCAGATCGAGGCGCCGGGGAGCTGTTTTTT CASSDSPLADRGAGELFF
TRBJ1-3 - - TRBV9 TGTGCCAGCAGTCTTCGGGGGTTGGGAAACACCATATATTTT CASSLRGLGNTIYF
TRBJ2-1 TRBD2 - TRBV14 TGTGCCAGCAGCCAACGGCAGCGGGGGTCCTTTAATGAGCAGTTCTTC CASSQRQRGSFNEQFF
TRBJ2-1 TRBD2 - TRBV7-6 TGTGCCAGCAGCTTAGCGTCTAGCGGGGCTAATGAGCAGTTCTTC CASSLASSGANEQFF
TRBJ1-3 TRBD1 - TRBV18 TGTGCCAGCTCGTCAGACAGGGTAGCTGGAAACACCATATATTTT CASSSDRVAGNTIYF
TRBJ2-6 - - TRBV7-2 TGTGCCAGCAGCTCCCCAGGTTCTGGGGCCAACGTCCTGACTTTC CASSSPGSGANVLTF
TRBJ2-6 TRBD1 - TRBV28 TGTGCCAGCAGCCAGGACAGGTCTGGGGCCAACGTCCTGACTTTC CASSQDRSGANVLTF
TRBJ1-1 - - TRBV27 TGTGCCAGCAGGACGGGGGGCGTGAACACTGAAGCTTTCTTT CASRTGGVNTEAFF
TRBJ2-1 TRBD2 - TRBV10-2 TGCGCCAGCAGAACTAGCGGGGCGTACAATGAGCAGTTCTTC CASRTSGAYNEQFF
TRBJ1-2 TRBD1 once TRBV11-2 TGTGCCAGCAGCTTGGGCCAGGGGGAGGCCTATGGCTACACCTTC CASSLGQGEAYGYTF
TRBJ2-7 - - TRBV7-9 TGTGCCAGCGGAAAGGGAGGTGGAACCTACGAGCAGTACTTC CASGKGGGTYEQYF
TRBJ2-5 - - TRBV11-2 TGTGCCAGCAGCCCGCGAGGTTGGGGGGCGAGGGCCAACCAAGAGACCCAGTACTTC CASSPRGWGARANQETQYF
TRBJ1-6 TRBD1 - TRBV9 TGTGCCAGCAGCGTAGAGGGACAGGGGACACCCCTCCACTTT CASSVEGQGTPLHF
TRBJ1-1 - - TRBV7-9 TGTGCCAGCAGCACACCCTCGGGCCGTGAAGCTTTCTTT CASSTPSGREAFF
TRBJ2-1 - once TRBV9 TGTGCCAGCAGCTACACCGGGACCTCCCCGGGCAATGAGCAGTTCTTC CASSYTGTSPGNEQFF
TRBJ1-2 - - TRBV7-2 TGTGCCAGCAGCTCCCCTTTGCTCCGCGGTGTGGGCTACACCTTC CASSSPLLRGVGYTF
TRBJ2-7 - - TRBV19 TGTGCCAGTAGTCTGAAGGGTATGTTCTCCGAGCAGTACTTC CASSLKGMFSEQYF
TRBJ2-3 - - TRBV5-5 TGTGCCAGCAGCACCACAAGCACAGATACGCAGTATTTT CASSTTSTDTQYF
TRBJ2-3 - - TRBV10-3 TGTGCCATCAAGGGCACAGATACGCAGTATTTT CAIKGTDTQYF
TRBJ1-3 - once TRBV11-2 TGTGCCAGCAGCTTGGAGAGGACAGGAAACACCATATATTTT CASSLERTGNTIYF
TRBJ1-3 TRBD1 - TRBV7-2 TGTGCCAGCAGCGGGGGGACAGGGAAAGGAAACACCATATATTTT CASSGGTGKGNTIYF
TRBJ1-6 - - TRBV7-9 TGTGCCAGCAGCAGTATGTTGGATTCACCCCTCCACTTT CASSSMLDSPLHF
TRBJ1-6 TRBD1 once TRBV6-1 TGTGCCAGCAGTGAAGCGGGAACGGACAGGGCCCTCCACTTT CASSEAGTDRALHF
TRBJ1-5 - few TRBV6-5 TGTGCCACCCGGATGATGGGGGATCAGCCCCAGCATTTT CATRMMGDQPQHF
TRBJ2-2 TRBD2 once TRBV6-5 TGTGCCAGCAGTTCTCTCCCCGGGGGGGCTGGCGGGGAGCTGTTTTTT CASSSLPGGAGGELFF
TRBJ2-4 TRBD1 - TRBV5-1 TGCGCCAGCAGCCCGCGACAGGGGTTGGACCTAGCCAAAAACATTCAGTACTTC CASSPRQGLDLAKNIQYF
TRBJ2-4 - - TRBV4-3 TGCGCCAGCAGCCCCCGGACCGAAGACATTCAGTACTTC CASSPRTEDIQYF
TRBJ2-1 - - TRBV9 TGTGCCAGCAGCCCCCACCCTAGCGACGAGCAGTTCTTC CASSPHPSDEQFF
TRBJ2-3 - once TRBV25-1 TGTGCCAGCACCCCCGGGCTAGCCCAGGATACGCAGTATTTT CASTPGLAQDTQYF
TRBJ2-1 - - TRBV6-6 TGTGCCAGCAGCCGAGTCGATGAGCAGTTCTTC CASSRVDEQFF